This T cell receptor beta chain was obtained from a study of glioma-infiltrating T cells. The iRepertoire nested amplicon-rescue multiplex PCR amplified TCR alpha and beta CDR3s from RNA. TCRdb called the multiplex PCR reads again in MiXCR, with one record for every CDR3 protein. The repertoire consists of approximately 120,000 distinct CDR3 sequences, with less than 30% occurring once and the leading ten covering about 30%. This CDR3 contains 15 residues. Germline V CDR1 and CDR2: MDHEN, SYDVKM. Trimming cost V 6 bases and J 5 bases, with 19 bases left between them. This clonotype was seen many times.

This rearrangement joins TRBV28 to TRBJ2-5; no reliable D call. The specimen was glioma tissue, nonneoplastic brain tissue, or PBMCs (not recorded which). This receptor was taken from a human donor with low-grade glioma or glioblastoma, undergoing nonglioma brain surgery, or in good health (not recorded which). The CDR3 sequence is CASSLNPPPPETQYF. The CDR3 DNA is TGTGCCAGCAGCCTTAACCCCCCCCCACCCGAGACCCAGTACTTC. Variable domain in full (rest from reference TRBV28 and TRBJ2-5): DVKVTQSSRYLVKRTGEKVFLECVQDMDHENMFWYRQDPGLGLRLIYFSYDVKMKEKGDIPEGYSVSREKKERFSLILESASTNQTSMYLCASSLNPPPPETQYFGPGTRLLVL.